A single sample gave rise to the 6 T cell receptor beta chains below, sequenced in a study of cytomegalovirus exposure and HLA in healthy donors. 60 Vbeta and 13 Jbeta primers were used in PCR. Clones were sequenced by immunoSEQ multiplex PCR, and TCRdb holds only the in-frame ones, with some missing. The sample contains about 100,000 clones, around 80% of which appear only once. Input material: PBMCs. The receptors originated from a woman aged 40 to 50 in good health and CMV-seronegative.

The genes are TRBV28 and TRBJ1-1; 7 bases are shared with TRBD1. With 3 bases clipped from V and 0 bases from J, the junction kept 10 bases outside the gene matches. This CDR3 comprises 17 residues. Looked up from germline, CDR1 is MDHEN and CDR2 is SYDVKM. The chain's CDR3 is CASSFSGQVTMNTEAFF. CDR3 nucleotide sequence: TGTGCCAGCAGTTTTTCCGGACAGGTTACGATGAACACTGAAGCTTTCTTT.

This clone came up a few times. The gene calls are TRBV10-1 and TRBJ2-1; the match to TRBD2 covers 7 bases. The CDR3 runs 16 residues. J gave up 3 bases and V 4 bases, and 9 bases lay outside the gene matches. The V gene's germline CDR1 is WNHNN and CDR2 SYGVQD (reference sequence). The CDR3 DNA is TGCGCCAGCAGTGCTTACAAGCGGGGTTTCTACAATGAGCAGTTCTTC. Encoded protein: CASSAYKRGFYNEQFF.

V gene TRBV11-1 combines with J gene TRBJ2-3, with D unresolved. Trimming removed 9 bases at V and 4 bases at J, with 17 bases between. CDR3 length: 14 amino acids. Per germline, CDR1 SGHAT and CDR2 FQDESV (reference sequence). CDR3 sequence reads: CASTRQAWPDTQYF. The DNA of the CDR3 is TGTGCCAGTACCCGCCAGGCTTGGCCAGATACGCAGTATTTT. Full variable domain (remainder filled in from reference TRBV11-1 and TRBJ2-3): EAEVAQSPRYKITEKSQAVAFWCDPISGHATLYWYRQILGQGPELLVQFQDESVVDDSQLPKDRFSAERLKGVDSTLKIQPAELGDSAMYLCASTRQAWPDTQYFGPGTRLTVL.

The V and J genes are TRBV2 and TRBJ1-4; D ambiguous. Trimming shortened V by 7 bases and J by 5 bases, and 11 bases separated the two germline ends. Germline V gene lookup returns CDR1 SNHLY and CDR2 FYNNEI. The CDR3 loop spans 13 amino acids. This CDR3 is CASIPSSNEKLFF. The CDR3 DNA is TGTGCCAGCATACCCAGTAGCAATGAAAAACTGTTTTTT.

The chain combines TRBV4-1 with TRBJ2-7; possibly TRBD1 for D (6 bases). V lost 8 bases to trimming and J lost 1 base, with 15 bases between them. Germline V gene sequence: CDR1 MGHRA, CDR2 YSYEKL. The CDR3 contains 14 residues. This CDR3 is CASGSGTLSYEQYF. DNA of the CDR3: TGCGCCAGCGGCTCCGGGACACTTTCCTACGAGCAGTACTTC.

This clone was seen just once. The V call is TRBV6-6, the J call TRBJ2-1, with D hard to call. V lost 0 bases and J 8 bases, leaving 11 bases between the germline ends. This CDR3 comprises 14 residues. CDR1 is MNHNY and CDR2 is SVGAGI in the germline V gene (reference sequence). The CDR3 DNA reads TGTGCCAGCAGTTACTCACGCCAAAGCGATGAGCAGTTCTTC. Translating it yields CASSYSRQSDEQFF.